This passage covers 16 T cell receptor beta chains from one sample sequenced in a study of CD8 T cells in ankylosing spondylitis. The study, taken as a whole, reports: Within ankylosing spondylitis blood, a TCR beta motif made up of eight or nine highly homologous variants appeared to be characteristic.

No antigen is known for these receptors. TCRdb re-analysed the 5' RACE reads in MiXCR, keeping a single row per CDR3 protein. The data contain 200,000 to 250,000 distinct CDR3 sequences, 6% to 8.5% of them singletons. The sequencing input was blood, either unsorted or a sorted T cell fraction (not recorded which). Receptor source: a male donor with ankylosing spondylitis.

V and J are TRBV9 and TRBJ2-7; 10 bases fit TRBD2. Trimming cost V 5 bases and J 6 bases; bases outside gene matches: 11. Germline V gene lookup returns CDR1 SGDLS and CDR2 YYNGEE. The length of the CDR3 is 15 residues. The CDR3 region is CASSPWSSGSIEQYF. CDR3 bases: TGTGCCAGCAGTCCATGGTCTAGCGGGAGTATCGAGCAGTACTTC.

This clonotype appeared many times. The rearrangement uses TRBV27 and TRBJ1-6; a weak D match, TRBD1 (5 bases). Trimming took 7 bases from V and 8 from J, leaving 15 bases between them. This CDR3 is built from 14 residues. Germline V gene sequence: CDR1 MNHEY, CDR2 SMNVEV (reference sequence). In nucleotides, the CDR3 is TGTGCCAGCACCCCGGGACCAGAGGATTCACCCCTCCACTTT. This codes for CASTPGPEDSPLHF.

This clonotype was detected many times. The rearrangement joins TRBV12-3 or TRBV12-4 to TRBJ1-1, with TRBD1 identical over 8 bases. V lost 6 bases to trimming and J lost 8 bases; unmatched junction nucleotides: 8. The CDR3 consists of 13 residues. The CDR3 bases are TGTGCCAGCAGCCCCGGGACAGGCTTGGAAGCTTTCTTT. Protein: CASSPGTGLEAFF.

This clonotype was recorded at least ten times. The rearrangement joins TRBV10-1 to TRBJ2-1, with 10 bases aligning to TRBD1. Germline V lookup: CDR1 WNHNN, CDR2 SYGVQD (reference sequence). The CDR3 is 14 amino acids. V gave up 6 bases and J gave up 10 bases; unmatched junction bases: 9. The CDR3 spells CASRQSRDRGEQFF. In DNA, the CDR3 is TGCGCCAGCAGACAGTCCCGGGACAGGGGAGAGCAGTTCTTC.

By share, this clonotype counts as medium-sized. The chain employs TRBV7-9 and TRBJ2-2; D could derive from TRBD1 or TRBD2 (5 bases each). Germline CDR1 reads SEHNR; CDR2 reads FQNEAQ (reference sequence). The CDR3 extends over 15 amino acids. The germline V and J ends were trimmed by 6 bases and 1 base, with 12 bases remaining between them. The CDR3 is CASSSRDLNTGELFF. Written as DNA, the CDR3 is TGTGCCAGCAGTTCAAGGGACCTGAACACCGGGGAGCTGTTTTTT.

This clonotype has ten or more counts. The V and J genes are TRBV4-3 and TRBJ2-1; D gene ambiguous. This CDR3 has 15 amino acids. Germline V gene lookup returns CDR1 LGHNA and CDR2 YSLEER. V was trimmed by 1 base and J by 0 bases, leaving 7 bases between them. DNA of the CDR3: TGCGCCAGCAGCCAAGGGATGGCCTCCTACAATGAGCAGTTCTTC. It yields the protein CASSQGMASYNEQFF.

This clonotype was seen a few times. J is TRBJ2-5 and V is TRBV6-6; unclear D gene. V gave up 5 bases and J gave up 5 bases, with 12 bases separating them. Germline V gene sequence: CDR1 MNHNY, CDR2 SVGAGI (reference sequence). The CDR3 has 13 residues. The CDR3 sequence is CASSPYVRETQYF. The CDR3 DNA follows: TGTGCCAGCAGTCCATATGTGCGGGAGACCCAGTACTTC.

This chain joins TRBV2 and TRBJ2-7; tentative D call: TRBD1 (5 bases). Germline V gives CDR1 SNHLY, CDR2 FYNNEI. The length of the CDR3 is 15 residues. V was cut by 2 bases and J by 0 bases, with 11 bases left in between. CDR3 sequence reads: CASSEQTGNSYEQYF. DNA for the CDR3: TGTGCCAGCAGTGAACAAACAGGAAACTCCTACGAGCAGTACTTC.

The chain combines TRBV7-8 with TRBJ2-7; TRBD2 matches at 7 bases. The trim removed 5 bases at V and 1 base at J, leaving 8 bases unmatched. The CDR3 extends over 15 amino acids. The V gene's germline CDR1 is SGHVS and CDR2 FQNEAQ. CDR3: CASSPSRGTSYEQYF. DNA for the CDR3: TGTGCCAGCAGCCCATCGCGGGGGACTTCCTACGAGCAGTACTTC.

This clonotype has only a few counts. The chain links TRBV7-2 to TRBJ1-1; D gene ambiguous. Germline CDR1 is SGHTA and CDR2 is FQGNSA. V lost 5 bases and J 0 bases, leaving 13 bases between the germline ends. The CDR3 length is 15 residues. The CDR3 DNA reads as TGTGCCAGCAGCCTTGAGCGGAGCTTGAACACTGAAGCTTTCTTT. Its protein product is CASSLERSLNTEAFF. The full variable domain, with the rest looked up from reference TRBV7-2 and TRBJ1-1, is GAGVSQSPSNKVTEKGKDVELRCDPISGHTALYWYRQSLGQGLEFLIYFQGNSAPDKSGLPSDRFSAERTGGSVSTLTIQRTQQEDSAVYLCASSLERSLNTEAFFGQGTRLTVV.

CDR3 region: CASSSPFGLGQETQYF. CDR3 DNA: TGTGCCAGCAGCTCGCCGTTCGGATTGGGCCAAGAGACCCAGTACTTC. The chain combines TRBV5-6 with TRBJ2-5; D is uncertain. Germline-derived CDR1 and CDR2 are SGHDT and YYEEEE. The CDR3 is 16 residues long. With 3 bases removed from V and 1 base from J, the gap between germline ends came to 16 bases.

At least ten counts were recorded for this clonotype. The chain uses TRBV12-3 or TRBV12-4 and TRBJ2-5; D unresolved. The CDR3 has 12 amino acids. Trimming cost V 3 bases and J 4 bases, with 6 bases left between them. CDR3: CASSLGSETQYF. CDR3 sequence (DNA): TGTGCCAGCAGTTTGGGCTCAGAGACCCAGTACTTC.

This clonotype occurred many times. The V gene is TRBV12-3 or TRBV12-4, the J gene TRBJ2-5; 8 bases line up with TRBD1. Germline trimming cut 4 bases from V and 7 bases from J; bases unmatched to any gene: 14. The CDR3 sequence is 16 residues long. The CDR3 coding sequence is TGTGCCAGCAGTTCCTCCTCTTCTTCAGGGGGCGGGACCCAGTACTTC. Its protein product is CASSSSSSSGGGTQYF.

This clonotype has just a few counts. The CDR3 loop is CSVPSGTSVMRDEQYF. CDR3 nucleotides: TGCAGTGTCCCGAGCGGGACTAGCGTCATGCGGGACGAGCAGTACTTC. This rearrangement joins TRBV20-1 to TRBJ2-7, with 10 positions matching TRBD2. V lost 7 bases to trimming and J lost 5 bases; unmatched junction nucleotides: 17. This CDR3 is 16 amino acids long. Germline CDR1 is DFQATT and CDR2 is SNEGSKA (reference sequence).

This clonotype was observed many times. V and J are TRBV6-1 and TRBJ1-5; 7 bases are shared with TRBD1. Germline V gives CDR1 MNHNS, CDR2 SASEGT. Trimming cost V 7 bases and J 3 bases; bases outside gene matches: 9. CDR3 size: 15 residues. As DNA, the CDR3 is TGTGCCAGCACTCCTGGACAGGCCGTCAATCAGCCCCAGCATTTT. Translated: CASTPGQAVNQPQHF.

This clonotype occurred many times. The V gene is TRBV12-3 or TRBV12-4, the J gene TRBJ2-1; D is uncertain. The CDR3 contains 11 residues. Trimming took 6 bases from V and 9 from J, leaving 9 bases between them. CDR3: CASSLGFEQFF. CDR3 bases: TGTGCCAGCAGCCTGGGATTTGAGCAGTTCTTC.